Detailed here is one TCR beta chain. No cognate antigen has been identified for it. Base quality data are lacking; no much larger clone is found one base away. Donors were healthy HIV-negative adults with no recently reported acute infections or vaccinations. All donors were Caucasian adults living in Nashville, Tennessee, USA. Magnetic negative selection was used to enrich CD4+ T cells, after which naive cells were positively selected on CD45RA and the negative fraction became the memory subset. After blood collection by leukapheresis, PBMCs were isolated using Ficoll-Histopaque density gradient centrifugation and then cryopreserved in the vapor phase of liquid nitrogen. Purity and quantity of every magnetically sorted T cell population were checked by analytical flow cytometry. Each sorted fraction had its genomic DNA isolated and then quantified by UV absorbance on a Nanodrop 2000c. Counted from cysteine to phenylalanine, this CDR3 has 14 amino acids. Only the CDR3 DNA is retained, 42 bases long and in frame from the first base. The germline V gene sets CDR1 to MDHEN and CDR2 to SYDVKM. Relative to germline, V is missing 6 bases and J is missing 6 bases, with 9 bases of the junction outside any gene match.

Using the deep immunoSEQ assay, multiplex PCR amplified TCR CDR3 regions from genomic DNA. Genomic DNA extracted from each cell subset was distributed evenly over all wells of several immunoSEQ 96-well plates, and each plate served as one replicate. For sorted subsets, roughly 200 ng genomic DNA, equal to tens of thousands of T cell genomes, was loaded into each replicate PCR. Purified libraries were quantified with a Qubit 3.0 fluorometer, sized on a Bioanalyzer 2100, and re-quantified with the KAPA Library Quantification kit. Every immunoSEQ 96-well plate was sequenced on a separate single-read 150-cycle Illumina NextSeq 550 flow cell. The paper's processing steps were these. Because the immunoSEQ output included only junctional sequences and no quality scores, the filtering could not be the same as the filtering used for full-length reads. To assign V/J genes and CDR3, sequences were annotated against IMGT germline references using PyIR, a Python wrapper for IgBLAST v1.9. Reads were filtered out if the reads had weak V/J assignments (E-value above 1e-6), no CDR3, stop codons, out-of-frame junctions, or ambiguous translated residues. A V3J clonotype was defined by an identical inferred V gene, J gene, and CDR3 amino acid sequence. Percentage overlap between repertoires was computed as shared unique clonotypes divided by the size of the smaller repertoire. Richness of each repertoire was evaluated using RTK rarefaction, the Chao1 estimator, and Recon v2.1 estimates of unobserved clonotypes. OLGA was used to compute generation probabilities for all TCRbeta clonotypes that the gDNA method yielded from four donors. TCRdb stores this immuneACCESS table with in-frame sequences only. Part of the clones is absent; in the studies checked, under half of the shortfall reflects unresolved V genes, and no reason is known for the rest. The DNA gave D and trimming, while V, J and clone size come from that table. This sample gives some 650,000 clones in total; roughly 97% of them show up just once. 0.055% to 0.07% of the sample comes from the top ten.

The sample originates from a study of shared clonotypes between healthy human individuals (TCRdb year 2020). Regarding the research as a whole: The cohort included a few men and a couple of women between 18 and 49 years of age. Per donor, three plates each were used for CD4 naive and CD4 memory, two for CD8 naive, and one for CD8 memory. The study deeply sequenced blood TCR repertoires of several healthy adults to estimate repertoire size and the extent of clonotype sharing between individuals. Libraries were prepared and TCR repertoires were sequenced by different laboratories using diverse techniques, in order to increase sequencing depth and limit assay-specific biases. Each donor's leukapheresis produced roughly between about 0.85 and 10 billion PBMCs.

What the authors observed across the whole study: Across a handful of donors, approximately 4.6% of naive CD4, approximately 3.5% of naive CD8, under 2.5% of memory CD4, and roughly 0.41% of memory CD8 clonotypes were shared. Because the study included a small number of donors, the genetic and exposure-history diversity represented was limited. Incomplete sequencing was indicated by rarefaction of sorted-subset datasets, despite the large sequencing depth. Based on pairwise subsampling, the degree of clonotype sharing among donors was expected to be affected by sequencing depth. Compared with non-shared clonotypes, clonotypes shared by all four sorted-subset donors had higher generation probabilities. Naive subsets generally had larger estimated clonotype richness than memory subsets. Sampling was restricted to blood, and TCR repertoires in tissue are likely to differ from TCR repertoires in blood.

The sequenced material came from naive CD4+ T cells sorted from blood. This sample's cell subset or site label indicates: CD45RA+ positively selected. Recombination connected TRBV28 to TRBJ1-2; 8 bases in the junction line up with TRBD1. The sequence was obtained from a woman between 25 and 40 years old in good health. CDR3 sequence: CASSPGQGRHGYTF. The DNA reads TGTGCCAGCAGCCCCGGACAGGGTAGGCATGGCTACACCTTC.